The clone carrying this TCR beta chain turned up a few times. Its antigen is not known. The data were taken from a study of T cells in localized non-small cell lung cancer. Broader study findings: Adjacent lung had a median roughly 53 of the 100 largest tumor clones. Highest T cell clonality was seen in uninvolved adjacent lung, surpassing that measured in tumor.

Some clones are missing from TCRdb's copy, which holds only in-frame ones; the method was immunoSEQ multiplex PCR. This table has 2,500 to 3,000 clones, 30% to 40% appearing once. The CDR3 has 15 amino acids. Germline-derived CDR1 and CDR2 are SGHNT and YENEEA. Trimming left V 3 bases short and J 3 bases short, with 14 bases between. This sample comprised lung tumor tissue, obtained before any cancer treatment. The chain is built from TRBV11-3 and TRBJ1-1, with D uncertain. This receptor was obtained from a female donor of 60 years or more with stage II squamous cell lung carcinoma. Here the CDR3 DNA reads TGTGCCAGCAGCTTTTTTTCCTCAAAGGACACTGAAGCTTTCTTT. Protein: CASSFFSSKDTEAFF.